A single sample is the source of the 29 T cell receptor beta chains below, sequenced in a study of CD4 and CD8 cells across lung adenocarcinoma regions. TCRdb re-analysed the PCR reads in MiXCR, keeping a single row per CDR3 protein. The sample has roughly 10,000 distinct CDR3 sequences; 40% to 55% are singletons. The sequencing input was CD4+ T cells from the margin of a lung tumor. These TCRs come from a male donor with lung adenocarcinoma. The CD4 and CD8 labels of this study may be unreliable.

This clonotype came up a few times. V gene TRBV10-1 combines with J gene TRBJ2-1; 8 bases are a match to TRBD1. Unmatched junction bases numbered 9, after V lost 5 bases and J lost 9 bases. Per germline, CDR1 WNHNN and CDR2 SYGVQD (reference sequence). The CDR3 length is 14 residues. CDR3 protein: CASSLQGGMGEQFF. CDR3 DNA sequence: TGCGCCAGCAGTCTACAGGGGGGCATGGGTGAGCAGTTCTTC.

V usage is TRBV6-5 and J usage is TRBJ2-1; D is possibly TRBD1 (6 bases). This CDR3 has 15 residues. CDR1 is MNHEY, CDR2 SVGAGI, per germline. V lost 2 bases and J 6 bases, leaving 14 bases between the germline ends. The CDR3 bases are TGTGCCAGCAGTTACGGGGCAGGGGCGAGCAATGAGCAGTTCTTC. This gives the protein CASSYGAGASNEQFF.

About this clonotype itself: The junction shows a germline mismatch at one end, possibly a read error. This CDR3 is CASTPVRGAYGEQFF. CDR3 coding DNA: TGTGCCAGCACCCCGGTCAGGGGCGCCTACGGTGAGCAGTTTTTT. This rearrangement joins TRBV6-1 to TRBJ2-2, with TRBD1 as a possible D gene (6 bases). CDR3 length: 15 residues. CDR1 is MNHNS, CDR2 SASEGT, per germline.

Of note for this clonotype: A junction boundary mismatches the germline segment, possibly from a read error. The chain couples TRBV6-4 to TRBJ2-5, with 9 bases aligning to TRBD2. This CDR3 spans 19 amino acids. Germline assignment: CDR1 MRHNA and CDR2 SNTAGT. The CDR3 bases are TGTGCCAGCAGTCTCACGGCGGGTAGCGGGGGATGTGACCCAGAGACGCAGTACTTC. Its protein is CASSLTAGSGGCDPETQYF.

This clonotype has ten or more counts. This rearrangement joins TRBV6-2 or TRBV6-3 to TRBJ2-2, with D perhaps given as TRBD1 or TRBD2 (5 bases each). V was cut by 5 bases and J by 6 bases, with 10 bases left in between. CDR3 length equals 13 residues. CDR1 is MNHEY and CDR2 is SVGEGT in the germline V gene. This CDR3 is CASSSQGPGELFF. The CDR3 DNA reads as TGTGCCAGCAGTAGTCAGGGACCCGGGGAGCTGTTTTTT.

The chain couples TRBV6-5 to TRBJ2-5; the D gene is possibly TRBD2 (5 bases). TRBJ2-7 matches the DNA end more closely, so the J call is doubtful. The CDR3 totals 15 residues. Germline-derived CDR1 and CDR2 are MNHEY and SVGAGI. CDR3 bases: TGTGCCAGCAGTTTCGCTCCGGAGGTCTCCTACGAGCAGTACTTC. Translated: CASSFAPEVSYEQYF.

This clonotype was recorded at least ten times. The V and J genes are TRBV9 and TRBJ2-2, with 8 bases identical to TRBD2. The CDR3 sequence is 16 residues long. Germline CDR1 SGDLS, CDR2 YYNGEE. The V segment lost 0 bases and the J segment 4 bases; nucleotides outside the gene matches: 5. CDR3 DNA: TGTGCCAGCAGCGTAGATCCGAGCGGGAGCACCGGGGAGCTGTTTTTT. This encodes CASSVDPSGSTGELFF.

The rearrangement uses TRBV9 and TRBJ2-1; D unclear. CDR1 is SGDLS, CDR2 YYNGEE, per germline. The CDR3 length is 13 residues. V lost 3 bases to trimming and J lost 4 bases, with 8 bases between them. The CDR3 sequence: CASSAGFYNEQFF. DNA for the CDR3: TGTGCCAGCAGCGCCGGATTTTACAATGAGCAGTTCTTC.

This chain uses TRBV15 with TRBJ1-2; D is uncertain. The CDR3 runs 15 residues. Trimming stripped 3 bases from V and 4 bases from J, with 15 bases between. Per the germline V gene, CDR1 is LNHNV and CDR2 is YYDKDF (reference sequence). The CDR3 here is CATSRDFGGSYGYTF. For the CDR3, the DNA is TGTGCCACCAGCAGGGATTTTGGAGGTTCCTATGGCTACACCTTC. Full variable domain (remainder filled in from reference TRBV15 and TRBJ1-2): DAMVIQNPRYQVTQFGKPVTLSCSQTLNHNVMYWYQQKSSQAPKLLFHYYDKDFNNEADTPDNFQSRRPNTSFCFLDIRSPGLGDTAMYLCATSRDFGGSYGYTFGSGTRLTVV.

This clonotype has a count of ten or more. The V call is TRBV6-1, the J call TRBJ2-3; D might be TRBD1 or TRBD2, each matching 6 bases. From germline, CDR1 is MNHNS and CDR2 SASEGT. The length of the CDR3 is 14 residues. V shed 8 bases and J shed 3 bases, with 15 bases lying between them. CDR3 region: CASRWRGGTDTQYF. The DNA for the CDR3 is TGTGCCAGCCGATGGAGAGGGGGGACAGATACGCAGTATTTT.

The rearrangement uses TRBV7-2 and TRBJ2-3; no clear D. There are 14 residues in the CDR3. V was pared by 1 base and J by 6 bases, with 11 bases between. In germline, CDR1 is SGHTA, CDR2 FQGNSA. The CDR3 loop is CASSLGNPRDTQYF. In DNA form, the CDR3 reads TGTGCCAGCAGCTTAGGTAATCCGCGGGATACGCAGTATTTT.

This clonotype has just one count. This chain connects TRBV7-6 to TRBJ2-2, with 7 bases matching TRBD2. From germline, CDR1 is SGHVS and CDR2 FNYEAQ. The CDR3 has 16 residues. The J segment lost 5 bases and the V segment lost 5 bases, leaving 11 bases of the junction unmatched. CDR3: CASSPGGSQRTGELFF. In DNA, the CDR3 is TGTGCCAGCAGCCCCGGGGGGTCCCAACGGACCGGGGAGCTGTTTTTT.

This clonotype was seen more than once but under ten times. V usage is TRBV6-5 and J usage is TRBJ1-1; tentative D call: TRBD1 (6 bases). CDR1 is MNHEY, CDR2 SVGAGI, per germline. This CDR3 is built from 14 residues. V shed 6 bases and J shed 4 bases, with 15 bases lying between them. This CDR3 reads CASSYRDGTTEAFF. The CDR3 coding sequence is TGTGCCAGCAGCTACAGGGATGGGACCACTGAAGCTTTCTTT.

For the CDR3, the DNA is TGTGCCAGCAGCGTGGCCCCGGGACATACATACGAGCAGTACTTC. Protein sequence: CASSVAPGHTYEQYF. V gene TRBV7-2 combines with J gene TRBJ2-5; D might be TRBD1 (6 bases). The end of the DNA fits TRBJ2-7 better, so the J call may be wrong. CDR1 and CDR2 (germline): SGHTA, FQGNSA. The CDR3 runs to 15 residues.

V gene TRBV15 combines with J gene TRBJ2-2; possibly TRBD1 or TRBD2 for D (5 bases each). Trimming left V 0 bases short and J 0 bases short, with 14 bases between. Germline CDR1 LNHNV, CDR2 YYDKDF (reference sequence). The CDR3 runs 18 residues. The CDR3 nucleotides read TGTGCCACCAGCAGAGACAGATCCGGGACGACGAACACCGGGGAGCTGTTTTTT. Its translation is CATSRDRSGTTNTGELFF.

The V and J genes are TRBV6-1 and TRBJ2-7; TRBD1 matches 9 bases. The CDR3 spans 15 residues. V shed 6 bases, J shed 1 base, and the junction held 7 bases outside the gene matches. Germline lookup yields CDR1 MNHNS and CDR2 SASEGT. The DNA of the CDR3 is TGTGCCAGCAGACTGAACGGACAGGGGTCCTACGAGCAGTACTTC. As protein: CASRLNGQGSYEQYF.

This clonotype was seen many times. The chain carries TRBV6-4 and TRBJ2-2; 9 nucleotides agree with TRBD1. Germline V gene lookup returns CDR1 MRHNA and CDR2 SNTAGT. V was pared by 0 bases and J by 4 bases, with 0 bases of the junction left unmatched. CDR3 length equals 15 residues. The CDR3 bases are TGTGCCAGCAGTGACTCGACAGGGGGCACCGGGGAGCTGTTTTTT. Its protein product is CASSDSTGGTGELFF.

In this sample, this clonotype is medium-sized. The DNA of the CDR3 is TGTGCCAGCAGTGATGGTTTACGCGGCTACACCTTC. Its protein is CASSDGLRGYTF. The chain has TRBV6-1 and TRBJ1-2, with no clear D. Germline CDR1 is MNHNS and CDR2 is SASEGT. V shed 3 bases and J shed 8 bases, with 10 bases lying between them. The CDR3 is made up of 12 amino acids.

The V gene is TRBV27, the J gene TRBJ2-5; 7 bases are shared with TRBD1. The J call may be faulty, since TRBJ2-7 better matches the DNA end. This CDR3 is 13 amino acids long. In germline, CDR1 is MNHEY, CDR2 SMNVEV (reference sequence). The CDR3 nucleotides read TGTGCCAGCAGTTGGACAGGCCGGGGCGAGCAGTACTTC. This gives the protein CASSWTGRGEQYF.

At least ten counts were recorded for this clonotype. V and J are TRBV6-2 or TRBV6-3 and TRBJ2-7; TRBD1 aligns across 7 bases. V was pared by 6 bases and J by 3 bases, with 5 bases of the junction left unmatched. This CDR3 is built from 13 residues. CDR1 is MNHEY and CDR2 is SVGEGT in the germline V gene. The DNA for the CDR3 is TGTGCCAGCAGCATCGGACAGGTCTACGAGCAGTACTTC. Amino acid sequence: CASSIGQVYEQYF.

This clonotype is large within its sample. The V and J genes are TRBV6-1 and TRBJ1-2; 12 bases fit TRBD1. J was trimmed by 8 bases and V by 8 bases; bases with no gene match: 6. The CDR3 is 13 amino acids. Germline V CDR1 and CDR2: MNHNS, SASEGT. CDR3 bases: TGTGCCAGCTGGGGACAGGGGGCGTCAGGCTACACCTTC. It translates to CASWGQGASGYTF.

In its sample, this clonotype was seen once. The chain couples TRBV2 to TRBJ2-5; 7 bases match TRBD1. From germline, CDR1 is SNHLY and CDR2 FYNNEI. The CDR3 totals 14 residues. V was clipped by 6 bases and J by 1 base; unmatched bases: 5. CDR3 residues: CASSETGSQETQYF. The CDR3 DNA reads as TGTGCCAGCAGCGAGACAGGGTCCCAAGAGACCCAGTACTTC.

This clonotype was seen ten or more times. The DNA for the CDR3 is TGTGCCAGCAGTTCGGGGTTTCGCTACAATGAGCAGTTCTTC. Its translation is CASSSGFRYNEQFF. This chain links TRBV6-2 or TRBV6-3 with TRBJ2-1, with TRBD2 as a possible D gene (5 bases). Trimming left V 4 bases short and J 3 bases short, with 10 bases between. The CDR3 contains 14 residues. In germline, CDR1 is MNHEY, CDR2 SVGEGT.

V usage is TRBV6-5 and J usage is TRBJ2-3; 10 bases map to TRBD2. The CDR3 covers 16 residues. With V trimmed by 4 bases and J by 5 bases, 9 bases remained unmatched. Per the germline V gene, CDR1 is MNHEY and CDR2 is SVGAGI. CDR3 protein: CASSSWTSGAGDTQYF. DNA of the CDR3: TGTGCCAGCAGTTCCTGGACTAGCGGAGCCGGAGATACGCAGTATTTT.

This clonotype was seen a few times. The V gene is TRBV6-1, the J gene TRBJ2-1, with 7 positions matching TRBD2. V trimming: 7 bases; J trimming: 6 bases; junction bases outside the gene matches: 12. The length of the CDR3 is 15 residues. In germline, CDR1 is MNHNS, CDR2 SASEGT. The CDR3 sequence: CASNFELAVSNEQFF. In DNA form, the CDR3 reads TGTGCCAGCAACTTCGAGCTAGCGGTATCCAATGAGCAGTTCTTC.

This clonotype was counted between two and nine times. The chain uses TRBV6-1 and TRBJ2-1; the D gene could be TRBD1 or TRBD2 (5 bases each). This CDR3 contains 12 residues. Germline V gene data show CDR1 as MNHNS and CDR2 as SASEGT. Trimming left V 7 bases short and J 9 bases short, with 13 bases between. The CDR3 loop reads CASTPSRGEQFF. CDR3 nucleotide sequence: TGTGCCAGCACCCCTTCGAGGGGTGAGCAGTTCTTC.

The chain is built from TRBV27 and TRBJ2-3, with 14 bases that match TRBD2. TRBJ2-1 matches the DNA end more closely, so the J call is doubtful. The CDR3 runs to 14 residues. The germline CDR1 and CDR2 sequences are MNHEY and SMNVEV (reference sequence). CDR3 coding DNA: TGTGCCAGCAGTTCGGGACTAGCGGGAGCTGAGCAGTTCTTC. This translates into CASSSGLAGAEQFF.

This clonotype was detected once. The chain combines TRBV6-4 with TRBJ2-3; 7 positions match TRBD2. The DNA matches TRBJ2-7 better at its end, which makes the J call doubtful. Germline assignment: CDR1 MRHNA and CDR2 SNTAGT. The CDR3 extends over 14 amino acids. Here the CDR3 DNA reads TGTGCCAGCAGTGACTCGGGACTAAAAGATACGCAGTACTTC. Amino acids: CASSDSGLKDTQYF.

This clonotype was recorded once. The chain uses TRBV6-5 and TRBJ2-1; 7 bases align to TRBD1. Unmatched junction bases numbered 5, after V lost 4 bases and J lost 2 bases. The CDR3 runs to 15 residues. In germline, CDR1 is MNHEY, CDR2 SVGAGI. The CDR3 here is CASSFRDSTYNEQFF. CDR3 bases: TGTGCCAGCAGTTTCCGGGACAGCACCTACAATGAGCAGTTCTTC.